Given below is one TCR beta chain in context. Its antigen is as yet unknown. Primers for the PCR totalled 60 Vbeta and 13 Jbeta. In the authors' methods: Later, 65 million to 85 million unique TCR beta chains were counted in an analysis, and approximately 10 million of them were shared. Profiling relied on immunoSEQ multiplex PCR, and the TCRdb table lists in-frame clones only, not all of them. V and J calls and clone size are given by that table; D and trimming were obtained from the DNA. The repertoire table contains tens of thousands of clones. The data originate from a study of cytomegalovirus exposure and HLA in healthy donors. Study results and limitations: The dataset shows that most TCR sequences were rare, while some public TCRs occurred in many donors.

The CDR3 runs 15 residues. Germline V gives CDR1 SGHTA, CDR2 FQGNSA. The sequenced sample consisted of PBMCs. J is TRBJ2-7 and V is TRBV7-2; 7 nucleotides line up with TRBD2. The sequence came from a man aged 35 to 55 in good health and CMV-seropositive. Written as DNA, the CDR3 is TGTGGGAGCAGCCCGGGACTAAAGGGGTCTGACGAGCAGTACTTC. This gives the protein CGSSPGLKGSDEQYF.